This T cell receptor (beta chain) derives from a study of T cell responses to AZD1222 COVID-19 vaccine. Only in-frame clones appear in the TCRdb table, and some are missing; sequencing was by immunoSEQ multiplex PCR. The sample has about 170,000 clones; approximately 95% are singletons. Trimming cost V 4 bases and J 11 bases, with 15 bases left between them. The CDR3 has 13 residues. The germline CDR1 and CDR2 sequences are LNHDA and SQIVND (reference sequence). This clone has just one count. The source was peripheral blood, collected on day 0 of AZD1222 vaccination. This clonotype was obtained from an adult in good health. The chain carries TRBV19 and TRBJ1-5; D ambiguous. CDR3 residues: CASSTRSGLTQHF. CDR3 sequence (DNA): TGTGCCAGTAGTACCCGTTCAGGTTTGACCCAGCATTTT.